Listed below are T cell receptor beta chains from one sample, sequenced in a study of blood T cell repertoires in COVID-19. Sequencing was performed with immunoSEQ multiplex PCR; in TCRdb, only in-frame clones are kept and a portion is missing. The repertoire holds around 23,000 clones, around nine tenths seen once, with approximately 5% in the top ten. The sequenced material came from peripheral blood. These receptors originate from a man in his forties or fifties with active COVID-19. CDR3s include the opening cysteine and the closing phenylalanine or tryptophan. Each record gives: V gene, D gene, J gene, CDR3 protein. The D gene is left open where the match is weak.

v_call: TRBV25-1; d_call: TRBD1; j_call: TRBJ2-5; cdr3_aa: CASSARTGGETQYF
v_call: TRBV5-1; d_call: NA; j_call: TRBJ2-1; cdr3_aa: CASSETPLLYNEQFF
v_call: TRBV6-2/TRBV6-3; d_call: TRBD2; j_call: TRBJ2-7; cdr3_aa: CASSYPPGGQAYEQYF
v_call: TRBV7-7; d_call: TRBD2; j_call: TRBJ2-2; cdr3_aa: CASSLGAGGRTGELFF
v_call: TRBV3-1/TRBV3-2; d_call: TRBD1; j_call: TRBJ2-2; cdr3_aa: CASSHRQGNTGELFF
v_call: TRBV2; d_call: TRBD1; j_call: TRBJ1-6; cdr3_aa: CASSGGQAVNSPLHF
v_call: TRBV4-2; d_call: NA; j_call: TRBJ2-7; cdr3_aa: CASSQEVGEGRAYEQYF
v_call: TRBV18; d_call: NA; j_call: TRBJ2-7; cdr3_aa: CASSTGSQGSEQYF
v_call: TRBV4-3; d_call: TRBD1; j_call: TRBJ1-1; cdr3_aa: CASSQVTGTGGFWTEAFF
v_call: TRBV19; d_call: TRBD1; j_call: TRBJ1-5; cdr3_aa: CASSIGDSSNQPQHF
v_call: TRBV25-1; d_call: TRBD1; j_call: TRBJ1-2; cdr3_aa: CASRATGGHYGYTF
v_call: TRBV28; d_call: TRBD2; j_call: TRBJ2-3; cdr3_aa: CASSSFLAEETRKDTQYF
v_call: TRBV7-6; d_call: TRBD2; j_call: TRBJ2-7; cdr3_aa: CASSDLGTSASYEQYF
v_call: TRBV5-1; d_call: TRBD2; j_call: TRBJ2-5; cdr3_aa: CASSLAAGGGETQYF
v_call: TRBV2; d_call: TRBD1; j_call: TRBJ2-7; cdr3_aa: CASRRTGLSYEQYF
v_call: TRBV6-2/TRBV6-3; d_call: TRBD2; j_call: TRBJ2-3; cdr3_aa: CASSYTSGGASRGSDTQYF
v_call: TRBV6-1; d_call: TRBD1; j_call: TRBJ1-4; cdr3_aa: CASSEAAGQGGEKLFF
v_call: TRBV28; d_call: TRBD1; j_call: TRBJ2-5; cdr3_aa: CASSDYRGQETQYF
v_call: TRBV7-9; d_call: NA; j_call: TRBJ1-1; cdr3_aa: CASSPPDPRQGLRYTEAFF
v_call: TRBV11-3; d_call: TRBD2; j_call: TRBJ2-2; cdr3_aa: CASSQLQKAGAHTGELFF
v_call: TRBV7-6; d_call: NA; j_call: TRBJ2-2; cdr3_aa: CASSPDRRLGTVGELFF
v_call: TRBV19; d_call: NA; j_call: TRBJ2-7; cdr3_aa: CASSMGAGTYEQYF
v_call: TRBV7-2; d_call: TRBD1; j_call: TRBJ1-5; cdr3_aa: CASSSRGRRNQPQHF
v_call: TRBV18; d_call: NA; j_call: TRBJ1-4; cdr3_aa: CASSPPIERNEKLFF
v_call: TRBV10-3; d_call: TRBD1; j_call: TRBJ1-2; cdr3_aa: CAIRPGQGPNYGYTF
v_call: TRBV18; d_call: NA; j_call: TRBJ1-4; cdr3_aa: CASSPREDEKLFF
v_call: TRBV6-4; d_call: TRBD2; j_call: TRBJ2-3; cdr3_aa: CASSDSTSGGADTQYF
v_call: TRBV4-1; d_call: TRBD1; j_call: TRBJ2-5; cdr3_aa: CASSQGQGSETQYF
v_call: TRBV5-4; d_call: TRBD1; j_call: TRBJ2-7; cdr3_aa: CASSFDRAEQYF
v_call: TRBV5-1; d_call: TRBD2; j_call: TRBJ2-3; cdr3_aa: CASSAVGLAGGPYTQYF
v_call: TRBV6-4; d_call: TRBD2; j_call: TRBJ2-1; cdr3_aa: CASSELAGGNEQFF
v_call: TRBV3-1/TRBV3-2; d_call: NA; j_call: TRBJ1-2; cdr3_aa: CASSPRQIANYGYTF
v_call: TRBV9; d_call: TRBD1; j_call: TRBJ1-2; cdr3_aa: CASSETGSGNYGYTF
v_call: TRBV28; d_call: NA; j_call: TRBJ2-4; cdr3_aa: CASNPSGATPKNIQYF
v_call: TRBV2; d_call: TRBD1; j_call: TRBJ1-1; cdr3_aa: CASNPGGRTEAFF
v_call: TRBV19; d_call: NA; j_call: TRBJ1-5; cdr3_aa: CAMGGPGGQPQHF
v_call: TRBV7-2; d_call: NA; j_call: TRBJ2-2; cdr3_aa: CASSSQGNTGELFF
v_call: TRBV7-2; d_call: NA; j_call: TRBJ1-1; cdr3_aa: CASSLADGGVTEAFF
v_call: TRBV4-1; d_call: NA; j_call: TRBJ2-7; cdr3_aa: CASSQVAGEQYF
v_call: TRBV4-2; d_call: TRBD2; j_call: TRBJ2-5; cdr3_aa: CASSQARGGQETQYF
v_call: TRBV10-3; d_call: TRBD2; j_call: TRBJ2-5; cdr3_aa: CATRTSGRAGETQYF
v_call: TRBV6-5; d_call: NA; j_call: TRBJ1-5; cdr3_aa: CASKGPNQPQHF
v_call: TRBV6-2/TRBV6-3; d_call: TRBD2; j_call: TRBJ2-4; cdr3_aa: CASRPSGGARGIQYF